The clone carrying this T cell receptor (beta chain) was recorded once. Its antigen is unknown. These data originate in a study of resident and recirculating memory T cells in vitiligo. Study results and limitations: Sequences differed between biopsy sites and patients, suggesting private specificity.

TCRdb's copy holds only in-frame clones and misses some; the assay was immunoSEQ multiplex PCR. Here the sample spans around 70,000 clones, just over 90% being singletons. Anyone treated within the previous three months was excluded. The sequence was collected from a male donor with vitiligo. Sequenced material: blood.

CDR3 loop: CASSQRPGGGASPQETQYF. CDR3 DNA: TGTGCCAGCAGCCAGAGGCCGGGCGGGGGGGCCTCTCCTCAAGAGACCCAGTACTTC. The gene calls are TRBV7-2 and TRBJ2-5; 9 positions match TRBD2. The ends lost 5 bases at V and 2 bases at J; junction bases unmatched: 18. CDR3 size: 19 residues. Germline values: CDR1 SGHTA, CDR2 FQGNSA.